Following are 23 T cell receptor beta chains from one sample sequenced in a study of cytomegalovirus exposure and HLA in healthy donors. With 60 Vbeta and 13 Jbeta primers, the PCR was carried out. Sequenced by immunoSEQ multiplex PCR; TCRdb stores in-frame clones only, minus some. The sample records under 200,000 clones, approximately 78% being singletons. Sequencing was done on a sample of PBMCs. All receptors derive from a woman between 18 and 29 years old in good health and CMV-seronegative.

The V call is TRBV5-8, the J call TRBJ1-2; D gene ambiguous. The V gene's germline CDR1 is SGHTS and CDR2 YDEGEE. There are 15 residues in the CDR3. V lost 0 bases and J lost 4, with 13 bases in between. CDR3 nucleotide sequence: TGTGCCAGCAGCTTGGTCCCACTTAACGGCTATGGCTACACCTTC. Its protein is CASSLVPLNGYGYTF.

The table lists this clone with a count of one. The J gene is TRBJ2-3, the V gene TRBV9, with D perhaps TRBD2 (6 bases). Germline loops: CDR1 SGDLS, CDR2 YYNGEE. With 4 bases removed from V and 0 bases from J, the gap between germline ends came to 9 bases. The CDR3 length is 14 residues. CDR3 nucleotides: TGTGCCAGCAGCATCAGCGGGAGCACAGATACGCAGTATTTT. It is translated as CASSISGSTDTQYF.

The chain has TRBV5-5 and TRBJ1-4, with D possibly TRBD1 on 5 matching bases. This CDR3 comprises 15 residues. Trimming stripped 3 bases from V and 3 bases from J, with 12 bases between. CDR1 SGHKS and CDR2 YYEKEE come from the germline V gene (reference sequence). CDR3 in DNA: TGTGCCAGCAGCTCATTCCAGGGCCCTAATGAAAAACTGTTTTTT. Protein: CASSSFQGPNEKLFF.

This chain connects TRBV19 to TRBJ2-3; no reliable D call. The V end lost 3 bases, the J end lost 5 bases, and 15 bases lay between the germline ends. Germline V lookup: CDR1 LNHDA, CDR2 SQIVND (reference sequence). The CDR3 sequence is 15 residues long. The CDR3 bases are TGTGCCAGTAGTATGTCCACTACCCGACGAGATACGCAGTATTTT. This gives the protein CASSMSTTRRDTQYF.

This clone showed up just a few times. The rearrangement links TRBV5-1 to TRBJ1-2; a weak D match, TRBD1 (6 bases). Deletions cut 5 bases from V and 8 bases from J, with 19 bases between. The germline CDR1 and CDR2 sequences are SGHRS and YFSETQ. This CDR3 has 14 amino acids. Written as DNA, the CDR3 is TGCGCCAGCAGATCCCCCCAGGACAGATGGGGCTACACCTTC. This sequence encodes CASRSPQDRWGYTF.

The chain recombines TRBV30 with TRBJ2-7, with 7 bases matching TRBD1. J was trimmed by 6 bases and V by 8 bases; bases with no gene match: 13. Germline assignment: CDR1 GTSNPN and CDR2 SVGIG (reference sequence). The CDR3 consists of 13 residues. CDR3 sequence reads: CAQDMRGDSEQYF. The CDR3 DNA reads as TGTGCCCAGGATATGCGAGGGGACAGCGAGCAGTACTTC.

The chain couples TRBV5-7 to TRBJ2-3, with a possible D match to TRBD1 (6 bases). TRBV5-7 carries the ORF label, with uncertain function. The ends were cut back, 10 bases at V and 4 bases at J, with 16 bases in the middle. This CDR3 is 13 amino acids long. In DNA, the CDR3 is TGTGCCGCGGCCTCCGAGGGGGCAGATACGCAGTATTTT. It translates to CAAASEGADTQYF.

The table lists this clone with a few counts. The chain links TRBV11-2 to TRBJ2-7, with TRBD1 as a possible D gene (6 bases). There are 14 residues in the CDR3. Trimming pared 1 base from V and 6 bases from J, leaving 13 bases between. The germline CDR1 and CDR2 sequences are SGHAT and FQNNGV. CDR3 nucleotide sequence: TGTGCCAGCAGCTTAGTAACAGGGACGGGCGAGCAGTACTTC. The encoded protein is CASSLVTGTGEQYF.

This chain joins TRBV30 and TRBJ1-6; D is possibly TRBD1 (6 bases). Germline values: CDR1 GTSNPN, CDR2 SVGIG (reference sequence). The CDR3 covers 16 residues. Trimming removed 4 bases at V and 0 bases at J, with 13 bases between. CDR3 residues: CAWMRQDSSYNSPLHF. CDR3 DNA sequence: TGTGCCTGGATGAGACAGGACAGCTCCTATAATTCACCCCTCCACTTT.

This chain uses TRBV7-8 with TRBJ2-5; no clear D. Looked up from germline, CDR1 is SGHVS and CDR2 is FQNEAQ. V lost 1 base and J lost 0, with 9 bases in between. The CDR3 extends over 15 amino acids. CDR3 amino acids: CASSLVSPNQETQYF. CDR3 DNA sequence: TGTGCCAGCAGCTTAGTTTCCCCTAACCAAGAGACCCAGTACTTC.

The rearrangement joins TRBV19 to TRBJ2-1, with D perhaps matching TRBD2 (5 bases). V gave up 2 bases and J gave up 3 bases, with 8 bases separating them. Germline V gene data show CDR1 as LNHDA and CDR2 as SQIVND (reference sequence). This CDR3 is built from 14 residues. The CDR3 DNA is TGTGCCAGTAGTATATCGAGGGTCTACAATGAGCAGTTCTTC. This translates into CASSISRVYNEQFF.

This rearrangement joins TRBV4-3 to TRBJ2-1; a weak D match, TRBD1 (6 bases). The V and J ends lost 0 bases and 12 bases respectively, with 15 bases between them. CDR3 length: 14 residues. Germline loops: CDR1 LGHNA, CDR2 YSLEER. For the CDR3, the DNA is TGCGCCAGCAGCCAAGAGGGACAATATAGAAGGCAGTTCTTC. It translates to CASSQEGQYRRQFF.

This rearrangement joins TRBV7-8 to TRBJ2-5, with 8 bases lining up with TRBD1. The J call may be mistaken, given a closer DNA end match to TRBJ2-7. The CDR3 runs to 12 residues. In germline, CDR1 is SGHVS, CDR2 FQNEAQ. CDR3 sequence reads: CASSADRAEQYF. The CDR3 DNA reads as TGTGCCAGCAGCGCGGACAGGGCCGAGCAGTACTTC.

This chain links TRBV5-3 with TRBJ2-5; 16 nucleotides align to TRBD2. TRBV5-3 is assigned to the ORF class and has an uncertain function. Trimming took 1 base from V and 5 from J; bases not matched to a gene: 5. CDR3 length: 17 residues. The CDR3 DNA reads TGTGCCAGAAGCTTGTGGGGACTAGCGGGAGGGACGGAGACCCAGTACTTC. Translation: CARSLWGLAGGTETQYF.

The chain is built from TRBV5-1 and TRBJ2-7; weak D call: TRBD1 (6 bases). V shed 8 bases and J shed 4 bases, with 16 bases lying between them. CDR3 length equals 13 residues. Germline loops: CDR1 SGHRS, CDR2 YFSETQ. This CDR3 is CASKEGQGYEQYF. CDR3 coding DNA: TGCGCCAGTAAGGAAGGGCAGGGGTACGAGCAGTACTTC.

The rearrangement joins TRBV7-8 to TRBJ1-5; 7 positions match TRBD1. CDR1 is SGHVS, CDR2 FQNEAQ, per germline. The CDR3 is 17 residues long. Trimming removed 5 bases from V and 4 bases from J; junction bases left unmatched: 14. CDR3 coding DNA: TGTGCCAGCAGCCAAAAAGTTGACAGGGTCGGGAATCAGCCCCAGCATTTT. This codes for CASSQKVDRVGNQPQHF. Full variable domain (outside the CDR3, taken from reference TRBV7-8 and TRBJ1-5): GAGVSQSPRYKVAKRGQDVALRCDPISGHVSLFWYQQALGQGPEFLTYFQNEAQLDKSGLPSDRFFAERPEGSVSTLKIQRTQQEDSAVYLCASSQKVDRVGNQPQHFGDGTRLSIL.

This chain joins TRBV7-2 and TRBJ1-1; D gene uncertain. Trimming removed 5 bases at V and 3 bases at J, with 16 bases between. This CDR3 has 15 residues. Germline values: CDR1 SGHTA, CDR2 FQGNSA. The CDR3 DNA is TGTGCCAGCAGCCCTAGCCCGGGTGGCTACACTGAAGCTTTCTTT. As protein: CASSPSPGGYTEAFF.

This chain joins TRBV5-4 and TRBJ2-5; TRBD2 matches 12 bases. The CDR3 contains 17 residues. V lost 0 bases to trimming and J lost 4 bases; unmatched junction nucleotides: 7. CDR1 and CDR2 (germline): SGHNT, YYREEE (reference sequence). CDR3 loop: CASSLAGRTSGVETQYF. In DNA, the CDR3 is TGTGCCAGCAGCTTGGCGGGCCGGACTAGCGGGGTAGAGACCCAGTACTTC. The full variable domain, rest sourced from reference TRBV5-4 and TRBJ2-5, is ETGVTQSPTHLIKTRGQQVTLRCSSQSGHNTVSWYQQALGQGPQFIFQYYREEENGRGNFPPRFSGLQFPNYSSELNVNALELDDSALYLCASSLAGRTSGVETQYFGPGTRLLVL.

The chain's CDR3 is CASSGLAGTSTDTQYF. CDR3 nucleotides: TGTGCCAGCAGTGGGCTAGCGGGAACTAGCACAGATACGCAGTATTTT. This sequence joins TRBV2 and TRBJ2-3; 9 bases agree with TRBD2. The CDR3 contains 16 residues. J was trimmed by 0 bases and V by 4 bases; bases with no gene match: 5. CDR1 and CDR2 (germline): SNHLY, FYNNEI. Full variable domain (outside the CDR3, taken from reference TRBV2 and TRBJ2-3): EPEVTQTPSHQVTQMGQEVILRCVPISNHLYFYWYRQILGQKVEFLVSFYNNEISEKSEIFDDQFSVERPDGSNFTLKIRSTKLEDSAMYFCASSGLAGTSTDTQYFGPGTRLTVL.

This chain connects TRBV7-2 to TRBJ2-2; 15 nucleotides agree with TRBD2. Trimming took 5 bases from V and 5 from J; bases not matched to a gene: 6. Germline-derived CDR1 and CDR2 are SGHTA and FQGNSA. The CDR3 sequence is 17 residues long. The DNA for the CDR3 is TGTGCCAGCAGCAGGGGACTAGCGGGAGGAGGTACCGGGGAGCTGTTTTTT. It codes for CASSRGLAGGGTGELFF.

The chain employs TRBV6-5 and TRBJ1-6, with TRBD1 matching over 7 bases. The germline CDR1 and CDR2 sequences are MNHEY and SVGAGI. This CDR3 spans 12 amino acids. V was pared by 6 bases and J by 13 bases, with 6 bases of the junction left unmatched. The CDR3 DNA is TGTGCCAGCAGGCCTAACAGGGGTCCCCTCCACTTT. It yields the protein CASRPNRGPLHF.

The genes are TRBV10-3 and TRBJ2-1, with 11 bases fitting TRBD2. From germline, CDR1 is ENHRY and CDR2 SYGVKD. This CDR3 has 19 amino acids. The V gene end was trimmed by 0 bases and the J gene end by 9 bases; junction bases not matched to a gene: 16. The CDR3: CAISESLLAGATGSREQFF. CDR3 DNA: TGTGCCATCAGTGAGTCGTTACTAGCGGGAGCGACGGGTTCTCGTGAGCAGTTCTTC.

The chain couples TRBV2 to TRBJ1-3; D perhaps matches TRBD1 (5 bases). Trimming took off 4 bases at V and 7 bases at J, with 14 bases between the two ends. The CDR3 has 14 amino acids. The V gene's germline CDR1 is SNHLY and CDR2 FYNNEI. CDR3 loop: CASSGSLRGNTIYF. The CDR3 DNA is TGTGCCAGCAGTGGCTCACTACGGGGGAACACCATATATTTT.